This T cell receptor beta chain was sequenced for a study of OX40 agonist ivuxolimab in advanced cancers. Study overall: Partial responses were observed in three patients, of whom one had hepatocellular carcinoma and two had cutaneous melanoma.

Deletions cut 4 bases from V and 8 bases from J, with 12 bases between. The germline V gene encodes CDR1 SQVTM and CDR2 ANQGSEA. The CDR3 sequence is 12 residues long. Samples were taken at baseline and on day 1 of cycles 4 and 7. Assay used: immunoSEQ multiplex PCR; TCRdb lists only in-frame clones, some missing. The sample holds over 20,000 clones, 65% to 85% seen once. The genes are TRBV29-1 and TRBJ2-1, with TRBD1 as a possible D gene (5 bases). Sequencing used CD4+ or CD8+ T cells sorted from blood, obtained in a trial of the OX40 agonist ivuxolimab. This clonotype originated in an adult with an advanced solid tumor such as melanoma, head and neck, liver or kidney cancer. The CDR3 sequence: CSVVLRAYEQFF. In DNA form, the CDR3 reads TGCAGCGTTGTACTCAGGGCCTATGAGCAGTTCTTC.